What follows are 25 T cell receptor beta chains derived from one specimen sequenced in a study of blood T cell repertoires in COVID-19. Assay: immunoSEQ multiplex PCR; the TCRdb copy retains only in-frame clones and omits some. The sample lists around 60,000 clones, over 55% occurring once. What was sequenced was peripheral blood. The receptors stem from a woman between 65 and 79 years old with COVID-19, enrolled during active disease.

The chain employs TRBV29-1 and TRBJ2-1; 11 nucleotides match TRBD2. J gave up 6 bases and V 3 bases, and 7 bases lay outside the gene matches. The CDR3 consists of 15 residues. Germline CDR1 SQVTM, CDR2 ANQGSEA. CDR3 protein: CSVEGGLAESNEQFF. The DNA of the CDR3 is TGCAGCGTTGAGGGGGGACTAGCGGAAAGCAATGAGCAGTTCTTC.

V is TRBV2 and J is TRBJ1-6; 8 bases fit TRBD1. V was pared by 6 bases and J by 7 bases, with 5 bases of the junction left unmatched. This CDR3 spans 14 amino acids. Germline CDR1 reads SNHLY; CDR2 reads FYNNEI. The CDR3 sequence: CASSRTGRNSPLHF. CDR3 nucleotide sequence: TGTGCCAGCAGCCGGACAGGGCGGAATTCACCCCTCCACTTT.

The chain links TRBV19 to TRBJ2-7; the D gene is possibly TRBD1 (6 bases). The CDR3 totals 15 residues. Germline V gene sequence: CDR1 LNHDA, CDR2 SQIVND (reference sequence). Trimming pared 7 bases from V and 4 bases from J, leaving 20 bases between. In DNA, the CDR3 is TGTGCCAGTACCTCGAGCCCCGGGACAAATTACGAGCAGTACTTC. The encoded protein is CASTSSPGTNYEQYF.

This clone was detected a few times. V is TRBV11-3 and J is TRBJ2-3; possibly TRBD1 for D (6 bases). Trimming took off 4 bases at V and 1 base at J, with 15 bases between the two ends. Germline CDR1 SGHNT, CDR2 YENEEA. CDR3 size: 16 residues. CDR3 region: CASSWSQGIGTDTQYF. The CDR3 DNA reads TGTGCCAGCAGCTGGTCGCAGGGGATTGGCACAGATACGCAGTATTTT.

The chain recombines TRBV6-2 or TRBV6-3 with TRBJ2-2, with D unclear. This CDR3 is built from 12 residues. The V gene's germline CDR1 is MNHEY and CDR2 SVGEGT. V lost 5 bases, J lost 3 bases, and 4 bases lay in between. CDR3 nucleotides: TGTGCCAGCAGTCGAGACACCGGGGAGCTGTTTTTT. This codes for CASSRDTGELFF.

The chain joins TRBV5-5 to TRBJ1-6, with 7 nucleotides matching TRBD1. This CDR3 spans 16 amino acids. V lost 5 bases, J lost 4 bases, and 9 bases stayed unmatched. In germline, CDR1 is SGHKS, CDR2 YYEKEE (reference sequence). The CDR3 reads CASREGTARYNSPLHF. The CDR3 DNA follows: TGTGCCAGCAGGGAAGGGACAGCCAGGTATAATTCACCCCTCCACTTT.

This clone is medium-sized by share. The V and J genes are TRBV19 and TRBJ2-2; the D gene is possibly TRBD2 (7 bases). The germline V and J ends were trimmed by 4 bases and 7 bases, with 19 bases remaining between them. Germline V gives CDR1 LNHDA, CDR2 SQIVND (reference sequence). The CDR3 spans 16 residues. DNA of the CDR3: TGTGCCAGTAGTAAAGGGGGGACTACCACGGACGGGGAGCTGTTTTTT. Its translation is CASSKGGTTTDGELFF.

CDR3 sequence reads: CASKELASTGELFF. CDR3 DNA: TGTGCCAGCAAGGAACTAGCGTCCACCGGGGAGCTGTTTTTT. The chain uses TRBV2 and TRBJ2-2; 7 bases agree with TRBD2. Germline V lookup: CDR1 SNHLY, CDR2 FYNNEI. V was pared by 7 bases and J by 4 bases, with 6 bases of the junction left unmatched. The CDR3 sequence is 14 residues long.

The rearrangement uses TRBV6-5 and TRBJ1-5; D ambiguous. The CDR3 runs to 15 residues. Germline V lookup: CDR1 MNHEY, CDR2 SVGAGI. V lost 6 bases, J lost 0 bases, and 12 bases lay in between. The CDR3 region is CASRPSADSNQPQHF. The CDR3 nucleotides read TGTGCCAGCAGACCATCGGCGGATAGCAATCAGCCCCAGCATTTT.

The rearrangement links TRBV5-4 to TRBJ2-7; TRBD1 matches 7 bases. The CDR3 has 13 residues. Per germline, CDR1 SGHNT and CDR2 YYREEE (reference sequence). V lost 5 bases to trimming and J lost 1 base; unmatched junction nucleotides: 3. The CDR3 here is CASRPTGSYEQYF. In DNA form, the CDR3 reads TGTGCCAGCAGACCGACAGGGTCCTACGAGCAGTACTTC. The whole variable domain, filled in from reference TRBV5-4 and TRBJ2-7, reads ETGVTQSPTHLIKTRGQQVTLRCSSQSGHNTVSWYQQALGQGPQFIFQYYREEENGRGNFPPRFSGLQFPNYSSELNVNALELDDSALYLCASRPTGSYEQYFGPGTRLTVT.

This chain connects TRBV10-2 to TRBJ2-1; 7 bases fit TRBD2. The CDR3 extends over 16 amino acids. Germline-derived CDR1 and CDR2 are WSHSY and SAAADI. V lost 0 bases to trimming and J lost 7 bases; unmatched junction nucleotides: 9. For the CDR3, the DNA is TGCGCCAGCAGTGAGTCATGGGGCGGGGGTGGAAATGAGCAGTTCTTC. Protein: CASSESWGGGGNEQFF.

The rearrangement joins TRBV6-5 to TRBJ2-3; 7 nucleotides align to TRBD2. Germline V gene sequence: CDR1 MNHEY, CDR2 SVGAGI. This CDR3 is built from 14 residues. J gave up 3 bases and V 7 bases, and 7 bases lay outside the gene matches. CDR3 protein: CASMAGGGTDTQYF. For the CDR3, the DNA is TGTGCCAGCATGGCCGGCGGGGGTACAGATACGCAGTATTTT.

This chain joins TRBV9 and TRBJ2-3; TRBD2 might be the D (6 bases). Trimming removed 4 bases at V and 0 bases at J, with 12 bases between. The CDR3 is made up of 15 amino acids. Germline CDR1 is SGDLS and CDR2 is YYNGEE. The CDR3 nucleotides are TGTGCCAGCAGCCTCGATGGGGGGAGCACAGATACGCAGTATTTT. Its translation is CASSLDGGSTDTQYF.

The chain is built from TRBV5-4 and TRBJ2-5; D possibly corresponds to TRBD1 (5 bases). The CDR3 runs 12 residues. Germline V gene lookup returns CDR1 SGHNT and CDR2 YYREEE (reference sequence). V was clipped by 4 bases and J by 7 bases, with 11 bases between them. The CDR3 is CASSAQGGTQYF. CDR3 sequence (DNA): TGTGCCAGCAGCGCTCAGGGCGGGACCCAGTACTTC.

The CDR3 DNA is TGTGCCACCAGTGACTGGAGACAGGGGGAGGTCAATGAGCAGTTCTTC. Translating gives CATSDWRQGEVNEQFF. The V call is TRBV24-1, the J call TRBJ2-1; 9 nucleotides align to TRBD1. The CDR3 covers 16 residues. With 4 bases clipped from V and 6 bases from J, the junction kept 9 bases outside the gene matches. CDR1 and CDR2 (germline): KGHDR, SFDVKD.

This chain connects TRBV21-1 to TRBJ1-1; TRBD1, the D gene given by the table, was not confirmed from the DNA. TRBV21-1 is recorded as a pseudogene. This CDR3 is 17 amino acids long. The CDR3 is CASGLIARQVSDTEAFF. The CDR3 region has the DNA TGTGCCAGCGGGCTAATAGCAAGACAGGTTAGTGACACTGAAGCTTTCTTT.

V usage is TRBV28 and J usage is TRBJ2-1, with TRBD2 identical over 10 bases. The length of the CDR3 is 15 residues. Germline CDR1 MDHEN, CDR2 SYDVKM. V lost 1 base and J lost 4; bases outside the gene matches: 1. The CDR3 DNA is TGTGCCAGCAGTTTATCTAGCGGGGGTTACAATGAGCAGTTCTTC. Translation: CASSLSSGGYNEQFF.

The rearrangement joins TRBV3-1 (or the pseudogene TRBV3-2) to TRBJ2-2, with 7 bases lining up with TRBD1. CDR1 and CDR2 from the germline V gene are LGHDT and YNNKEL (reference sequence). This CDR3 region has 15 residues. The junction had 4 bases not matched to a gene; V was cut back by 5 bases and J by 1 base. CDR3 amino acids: CASSSRTGNTGELFF. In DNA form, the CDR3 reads TGTGCCAGCAGCTCCCGGACAGGGAACACCGGGGAGCTGTTTTTT.

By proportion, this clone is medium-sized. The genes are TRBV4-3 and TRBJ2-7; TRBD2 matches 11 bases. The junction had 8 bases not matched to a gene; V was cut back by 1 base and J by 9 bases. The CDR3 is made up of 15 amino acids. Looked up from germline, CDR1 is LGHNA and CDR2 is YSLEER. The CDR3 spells CASSQGFGTSGRQYF. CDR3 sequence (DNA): TGCGCCAGCAGCCAAGGATTCGGGACTAGCGGCAGGCAGTACTTC.

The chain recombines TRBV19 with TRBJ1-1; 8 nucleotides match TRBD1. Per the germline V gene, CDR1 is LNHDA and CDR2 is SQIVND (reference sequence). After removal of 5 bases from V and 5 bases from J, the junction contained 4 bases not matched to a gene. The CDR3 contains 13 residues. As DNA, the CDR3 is TGTGCCAGTAGTGTCACAGGGGGAACTGAAGCTTTCTTT. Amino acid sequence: CASSVTGGTEAFF.

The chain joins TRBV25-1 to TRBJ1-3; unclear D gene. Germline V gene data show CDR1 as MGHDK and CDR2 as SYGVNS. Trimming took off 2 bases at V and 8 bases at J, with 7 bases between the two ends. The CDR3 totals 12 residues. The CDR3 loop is CASSEPGDTIYF. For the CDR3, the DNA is TGTGCCAGCAGTGAACCCGGGGACACCATATATTTT.

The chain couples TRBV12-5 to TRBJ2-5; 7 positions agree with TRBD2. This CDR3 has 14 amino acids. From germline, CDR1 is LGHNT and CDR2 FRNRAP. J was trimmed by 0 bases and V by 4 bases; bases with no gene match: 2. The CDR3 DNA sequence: TGTGCTAGTGGTTGGGGGACTAACCAAGAGACCCAGTACTTC. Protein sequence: CASGWGTNQETQYF.

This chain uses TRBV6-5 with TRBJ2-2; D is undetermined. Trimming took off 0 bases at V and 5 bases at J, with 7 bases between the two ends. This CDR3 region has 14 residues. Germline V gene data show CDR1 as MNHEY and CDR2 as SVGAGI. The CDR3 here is CASSYSRSTGELFF. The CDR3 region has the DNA TGTGCCAGCAGTTACTCGCGGAGTACCGGGGAGCTGTTTTTT.

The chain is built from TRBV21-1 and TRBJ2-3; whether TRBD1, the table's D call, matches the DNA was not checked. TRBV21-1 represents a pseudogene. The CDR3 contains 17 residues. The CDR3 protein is CASSRRSDSLCTDTQYF. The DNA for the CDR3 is TGTGCCAGCAGCAGACGTTCGGACAGCCTTTGCACAGATACGCAGTATTTT.

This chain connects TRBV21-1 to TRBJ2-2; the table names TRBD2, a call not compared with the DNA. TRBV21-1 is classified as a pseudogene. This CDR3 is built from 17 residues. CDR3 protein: CASSTELVYANTGELFF. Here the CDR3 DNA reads TGTGCCAGCAGCACCGAACTGGTATACGCGAACACCGGGGAGCTGTTTTTT.